These 25 T cell receptor beta chains were all obtained from the same sample, sequenced in a study of T cell repertoires in cytomegalovirus infection. MiXCR, run by TCRdb on the reads, gives a single entry per CDR3 protein. The sample gives some 150,000 distinct CDR3 sequences, around a quarter of which show up once; 11% is in the top ten. The source material was PBMCs. The receptors here all came from a human donor in good health (CMV status not recorded). Some clones in this sample may be carry-over from other donors' samples.

The rearrangement joins TRBV28 to TRBJ2-7, with D possibly matching TRBD1 (5 bases). In germline, CDR1 is MDHEN, CDR2 SYDVKM. V gave up 8 bases and J gave up 5 bases, with 13 bases separating them. The CDR3 consists of 12 residues. The chain's CDR3 is CASGGQGDEQYF. The CDR3 DNA reads as TGTGCCAGCGGTGGGCAGGGCGACGAGCAGTACTTC.

This clonotype was picked up many times. This chain uses TRBV6-5 with TRBJ2-1; 8 nucleotides agree with TRBD2. Germline CDR1 is MNHEY and CDR2 is SVGAGI. The CDR3 spans 16 residues. V shed 1 base and J 5 bases; nucleotides not matched to a gene: 7. In nucleotides, the CDR3 is TGTGCCAGCAGTTACTTTGACGGGAGGGGAAACAATGAGCAGTTCTTC. Protein sequence: CASSYFDGRGNNEQFF.

This clonotype showed up just a few times. J is TRBJ2-6 and V is TRBV13; 10 bases are shared with TRBD1. This CDR3 is built from 17 residues. Germline CDR1 reads PRHDT; CDR2 reads FYEKMQ (reference sequence). J was trimmed by 8 bases and V by 4 bases; bases with no gene match: 11. This CDR3 is CASSSPDRGRYTNVLTF. For the CDR3, the DNA is TGTGCCAGCAGCTCGCCTGACAGGGGGCGTTATACCAACGTCCTGACTTTC.

In its sample, this clonotype was seen many times. The chain employs TRBV7-9 and TRBJ1-2; 10 bases match TRBD1. CDR1 and CDR2 (germline): SEHNR, FQNEAQ (reference sequence). The CDR3 extends over 17 amino acids. V lost 3 bases to trimming and J lost 8 bases; unmatched junction nucleotides: 15. CDR3 nucleotides: TGTGCCAGCAGCTTTTCCGGGACAGGGGAGTTAAGAGGGGGCTACACCTTC. Translation gives CASSFSGTGELRGGYTF.

This rearrangement joins TRBV28 to TRBJ1-1; perhaps TRBD1 as D (6 bases). Germline V CDR1 and CDR2: MDHEN, SYDVKM. The V gene lost 4 bases and the J gene lost 4 bases, with 22 bases spanning the gap. The CDR3 loop spans 17 amino acids. CDR3 DNA sequence: TGTGCCAGCAGTTCTCGAACCCCACGGACAGCGGGCACTGAAGCTTTCTTT. This codes for CASSSRTPRTAGTEAFF.

The chain is built from TRBV30 and TRBJ1-3; 7 nucleotides align to TRBD1. Germline V CDR1 and CDR2: GTSNPN, SVGIG (reference sequence). Trimming at V came to 3 bases and at J to 4 bases, leaving 9 bases not matched to a gene. This CDR3 has 15 residues. The CDR3 region is CAWRKDRVSGNTIYF. As DNA, the CDR3 is TGTGCCTGGAGGAAAGACAGGGTCTCCGGAAACACCATATATTTT.

This clonotype has a handful of counts. The V and J genes are TRBV28 and TRBJ2-7; 10 bases match TRBD1. Germline V gene data show CDR1 as MDHEN and CDR2 as SYDVKM. J was trimmed by 6 bases and V by 6 bases; bases with no gene match: 11. The CDR3 length is 15 residues. The CDR3 region is CASRFSGTGAAEQYF. For the CDR3, the DNA is TGTGCCAGCAGATTCTCCGGGACAGGGGCAGCCGAGCAGTACTTC.

The chain links TRBV28 to TRBJ1-2; the D gene is possibly TRBD1 (5 bases). With 9 bases removed from V and 4 bases from J, the gap between germline ends came to 18 bases. The CDR3 extends over 14 amino acids. Germline CDR1 MDHEN, CDR2 SYDVKM. The CDR3 protein is CASQRGGSGYGYTF. In DNA, the CDR3 is TGTGCCAGTCAACGGGGGGGATCGGGCTATGGCTACACCTTC.

This clonotype was seen many times. This chain joins TRBV2 and TRBJ2-3; D is uncertain. This CDR3 region has 13 residues. V was cut by 7 bases and J by 3 bases, with 11 bases left in between. Germline values: CDR1 SNHLY, CDR2 FYNNEI. CDR3 in DNA: TGTGCCAGCAACGGAGTTGGGACAGATACGCAGTATTTT. Translated, it gives CASNGVGTDTQYF.

This clonotype was seen more than once but under ten times. The genes are TRBV11-1 and TRBJ2-3; 8 nucleotides match TRBD1. CDR3 length: 15 amino acids. The trim removed 2 bases at V and 4 bases at J, leaving 5 bases unmatched. Per germline, CDR1 SGHAT and CDR2 FQDESV (reference sequence). The CDR3 DNA reads TGTGCCAGCAGCTTACGCAGGGGGCGCGCAGATACGCAGTATTTT. The encoded protein is CASSLRRGRADTQYF.

This clonotype was observed a handful of times. In nucleotides, the CDR3 is TGTGCCAGTAGTCTCGATTGGGGGACGGAGACCCAGTACTTC. Translated: CASSLDWGTETQYF. The J gene is TRBJ2-5, the V gene TRBV19; D may be TRBD1 or TRBD2 (5 bases each). CDR1 LNHDA and CDR2 SQIVND come from the germline V gene (reference sequence). V lost 5 bases to trimming and J lost 5 bases, with 15 bases between them. This CDR3 has 14 amino acids.

At least ten counts were recorded for this clonotype. The genes are TRBV7-9 and TRBJ2-1, with 7 bases matching TRBD2. With V trimmed by 5 bases and J by 3 bases, 4 bases remained unmatched. Looked up from germline, CDR1 is SEHNR and CDR2 is FQNEAQ (reference sequence). The CDR3 loop spans 14 amino acids. DNA for the CDR3: TGTGCCAGCAGCGCCTGGGAGGGCTACAATGAGCAGTTCTTC. Encoded protein: CASSAWEGYNEQFF.

This clonotype showed up just a few times. The chain uses TRBV20-1 and TRBJ2-5; TRBD1 might be the D (7 bases). Germline-derived CDR1 and CDR2 are DFQATT and SNEGSKA (reference sequence). CDR3 size: 15 residues. V shed 0 bases and J shed 3 bases, with 14 bases lying between them. The CDR3 nucleotides read TGCAGTGCTAGAGATTGGGGCAGGGGGGAAGAGACCCAGTACTTC. The encoded protein is CSARDWGRGEETQYF.

The genes are TRBV6-1 and TRBJ1-2; TRBD1 matches 7 bases. This CDR3 is built from 15 residues. Trimming took 2 bases from V and 7 from J; bases not matched to a gene: 10. Germline V CDR1 and CDR2: MNHNS, SASEGT. DNA of the CDR3: TGTGCCAGCAGTGAACCGTTTCAGGGGGGTTCTGGCTACACCTTC. Its protein product is CASSEPFQGGSGYTF.

Here the CDR3 DNA reads TGTGCCAGCACCAGACAAGAGACCCAGTACTTC. Translation gives CASTRQETQYF. The chain couples TRBV25-1 to TRBJ2-5; no reliable D call. V was shortened by 7 bases and J by 2 bases, with 5 bases between the two germline ends. Per germline, CDR1 MGHDK and CDR2 SYGVNS. This CDR3 region has 11 residues.

This clonotype was detected many times. The rearrangement uses TRBV12-3 or TRBV12-4 and TRBJ2-3; 10 nucleotides align to TRBD2. CDR3 size: 14 residues. Trimming took 7 bases from V and 4 from J; bases not matched to a gene: 5. CDR3 protein: CASTLAGAPDTQYF. DNA of the CDR3: TGTGCCAGCACCCTAGCGGGAGCCCCAGATACGCAGTATTTT.

The chain combines TRBV6-6 with TRBJ2-5; 7 bases line up with TRBD2. Germline CDR1 MNHNY, CDR2 SVGAGI (reference sequence). CDR3 size: 15 residues. Trimming took 6 bases from V and 3 from J; bases not matched to a gene: 10. For the CDR3, the DNA is TGTGCCAGCAGAGAGCGGGGAAATGGGAAAGAGACCCAGTACTTC. Translation gives CASRERGNGKETQYF.

In its sample, this clonotype was seen a few times. The chain has TRBV6-6 and TRBJ1-2, with no clear D. Looked up from germline, CDR1 is MNHNY and CDR2 is SVGAGI (reference sequence). V lost 0 bases and J 4 bases, leaving 18 bases between the germline ends. The CDR3 runs 17 residues. The CDR3 coding sequence is TGTGCCAGCAGTTACTCGGTCAGCCAATCAGGCTCCTATGGCTACACCTTC. Protein: CASSYSVSQSGSYGYTF.

This clonotype has a handful of counts. The gene calls are TRBV24-1 and TRBJ2-5; D is ambiguous. Germline CDR1 KGHDR, CDR2 SFDVKD. This CDR3 has 11 residues. V lost 6 bases and J 7 bases, leaving 8 bases between the germline ends. The CDR3 loop reads CATSSFGTQYF. The CDR3 coding sequence is TGTGCCACCAGTTCATTCGGGACCCAGTACTTC.

This clonotype was counted at least ten times. The J gene is TRBJ1-6, the V gene TRBV7-8, with TRBD1 as a possible D gene (6 bases). The V gene's germline CDR1 is SGHVS and CDR2 FQNEAQ. The CDR3 loop spans 16 amino acids. Trimming left V 1 base short and J 2 bases short, with 9 bases between. The CDR3: CASSLDRVPYNSPLHF. CDR3 coding DNA: TGTGCCAGCAGCTTAGACAGGGTTCCCTATAATTCACCCCTCCACTTT.

There are a few counts of this clonotype. This chain uses TRBV20-1 with TRBJ2-7; 9 bases align to TRBD1. The CDR3 is 15 residues long. V shed 4 bases and J 1 base; nucleotides not matched to a gene: 8. Germline V gene data show CDR1 as DFQATT and CDR2 as SNEGSKA (reference sequence). The chain's CDR3 is CSAISRDRASYEQYF. The CDR3 coding sequence is TGCAGTGCTATCTCACGGGACAGGGCGTCCTACGAGCAGTACTTC.

This clonotype came up a few times. In DNA form, the CDR3 reads TGTGCCAGCAGCTTTGTACCGGACCCCACCAACGAGCAGTACTTC. It yields the protein CASSFVPDPTNEQYF. The V and J genes are TRBV5-6 and TRBJ2-7; no firm D call. Germline V lookup: CDR1 SGHDT, CDR2 YYEEEE. V was clipped by 2 bases and J by 5 bases, with 17 bases between them. The CDR3 covers 15 residues.

Turning to this clonotype: This could be a read error, since a much larger clone is one nucleotide away. This sequence joins TRBV28 and TRBJ2-3; possibly TRBD2 for D (6 bases). V was pared by 5 bases and J by 7 bases, with 16 bases between. The CDR3 runs to 14 residues. The germline CDR1 and CDR2 sequences are MDHEN and SYDVKM. Written as DNA, the CDR3 is TGTGCCAGCAGTCGTGGGAGGCAGGCAAATACGCAGTATTTT. Translation gives CASSRGRQANTQYF.

This clonotype has ten or more counts. V is TRBV7-2 and J is TRBJ2-7, with TRBD2 matching 9 bases. With 2 bases clipped from V and 2 bases from J, the junction kept 4 bases outside the gene matches. The CDR3 runs to 15 residues. The germline V gene encodes CDR1 SGHTA and CDR2 FQGNSA. CDR3 loop: CASSLWGGGAYEQYF. The CDR3 nucleotides are TGTGCCAGCAGCTTATGGGGCGGGGGGGCCTACGAGCAGTACTTC.

This clonotype has only a few counts. CDR3 nucleotide sequence: TGTGCCAGCAGCTTAAGTGCAGGGGAGCAGCCCCAGCATTTT. Translated, it gives CASSLSAGEQPQHF. The V and J genes are TRBV7-3 and TRBJ1-5; tentatively, D is TRBD1 (6 bases). The CDR3 runs to 14 residues. The V end lost 1 base, the J end lost 7 bases, and 11 bases lay between the germline ends. Germline V lookup: CDR1 SGHTA, CDR2 FQGTGA.